Below are 2 T cell receptor beta chains sequenced from a single sample in a study of T-cell reconstitution after alpha-beta-depleted transplantation in children (dated by TCRdb to 2016 to 2017). Library creation used PCR. Sequencing was carried out with an Illumina HiSeq 2500. TCR libraries were prepared with molecular barcoding, using unique molecular identifiers to normalize TCRbeta repertoire quantification. The public reads were reprocessed in TCRdb via fastp at Q25 and MiXCR, keeping in-frame beta chains. One record per CDR3 amino acid sequence lists the most common genes and DNA. The sample includes some 390,000 distinct CDR3 sequences, with over 20% observed a single time. The ten largest clones capture 3.8% of the sample. The specimen was PBMCs from the stem cell graft donor, collected from the stem cell graft. The receptors were gathered from a human donor who donated a stem cell graft to a child with acute myeloid leukemia.

Ten or more counts support this clonotype. The J gene is TRBJ2-3, the V gene TRBV24-1; 9 nucleotides agree with TRBD1. The V segment lost 7 bases and the J segment 11 bases; nucleotides outside the gene matches: 3. The germline gives CDR1 KGHDR, CDR2 SFDVKD. The CDR3 sequence is 11 residues long. The DNA of the CDR3 is TGTGCCACCAGCGGACAGGGGATGCAGTATTTT. It codes for CATSGQGMQYF.

The rearrangement links TRBV5-4 to TRBJ2-3; no definite D call. The CDR3 has 15 residues. V gave up 2 bases and J gave up 4 bases, with 14 bases separating them. The V gene's germline CDR1 is SGHNT and CDR2 YYREEE (reference sequence). CDR3: CASSFNPIEADTQYF. Here the CDR3 DNA reads TGTGCCAGCAGCTTTAACCCTATAGAAGCAGATACGCAGTATTTT.